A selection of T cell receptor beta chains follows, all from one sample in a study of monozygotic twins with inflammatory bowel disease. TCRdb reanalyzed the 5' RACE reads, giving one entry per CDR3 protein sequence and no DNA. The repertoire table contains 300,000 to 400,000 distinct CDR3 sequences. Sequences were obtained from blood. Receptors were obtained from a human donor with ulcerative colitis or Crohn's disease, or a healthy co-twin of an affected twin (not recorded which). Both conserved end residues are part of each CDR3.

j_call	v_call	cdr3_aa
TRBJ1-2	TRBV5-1	CASSFSDGYGYTF
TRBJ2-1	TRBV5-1	CASSFGGSEVYNEQFF
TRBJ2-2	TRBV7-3	CASSFGGDTGELFF
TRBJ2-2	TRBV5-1	CASSLRQGESGELFF
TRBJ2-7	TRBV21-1	CASSKDATPREQYF
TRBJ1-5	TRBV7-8	CASSKPSLYSNQPQHF
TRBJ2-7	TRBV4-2	CASSQDKQARWLTTYEQYF
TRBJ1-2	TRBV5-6	CASSLTTGPTYGYTF
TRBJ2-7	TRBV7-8	CASSVEASRSYEQYF
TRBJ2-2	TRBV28	CASSPIGGSGIRLFF
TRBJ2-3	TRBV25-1	CASGNRGGTDTQYF
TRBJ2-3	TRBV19	CASSLQGTFTDTQYF
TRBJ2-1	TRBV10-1	CASSPGTSGSWRPYNEQFF
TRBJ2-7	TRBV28	CASRKLGLAGRGYEQYF
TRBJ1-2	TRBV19	CASSIVLGDNGYTF
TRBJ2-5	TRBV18	CASSPLRLETQYF
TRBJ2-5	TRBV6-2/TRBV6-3	CASSYTGTSFETQYF
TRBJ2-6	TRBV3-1	CASSLRRVLSGANVLTF
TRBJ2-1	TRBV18	CASSSRQGVDYNEQFF
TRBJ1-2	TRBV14	CASSHPGGDGYTF